The T cell receptor beta chain under discussion was sequenced for a study of T cells in Graves' hyperthyroidism and ophthalmopathy. Findings and caveats of the study: Blood held most thyroid clonotypes expanded above 0.001 frequency.

The V and J ends lost 4 bases and 10 bases respectively, with 16 bases between them. Germline CDR1 reads SGHAT; CDR2 reads FQNNGV. The CDR3 extends over 13 amino acids. Amplification of TCR beta CDR3 regions used RNA as the template. RT-PCR in the first round (using the HTBI primer set) targeted the TCR CDR3. From the multiplex PCR reads, TCRdb called clonotypes with MiXCR, one entry per CDR3 protein. This table has approximately 380,000 distinct CDR3 sequences, around 18% appearing once. A few counts support this clonotype. The antigen is unknown. With duration under 3 months, ophthalmopathy was active: Clinical Activity Score at least 3, NOSPECS at least 4. A patient was excluded if there was uncontrolled infection, other autoimmune disease, pregnancy or lactation.

V gene TRBV11-2 combines with J gene TRBJ1-1, with a weak D call TRBD1 (6 bases). Sample: blood. This TCR derives from a man aged 18 to 35 with Graves' ophthalmopathy. The CDR3 DNA reads as TGTGCCAGCAGCTCGCCCTCAGGGACAAGAGCTTTCTTT. This encodes CASSSPSGTRAFF. The full variable domain, completed using reference TRBV11-2 and TRBJ1-1, is EAGVAQSPRYKIIEKRQSVAFWCNPISGHATLYWYQQILGQGPKLLIQFQNNGVVDDSQLPKDRFSAERLKGVDSTLKIQPAKLEDSAVYLCASSSPSGTRAFFGQGTRLTVV.